These 4 T cell receptor beta chains were all obtained from the same sample, sequenced in a study of molecular identifiers for immune sequencing clone quantification. TCRdb analysed the PCR reads with MiXCR anew, one entry per CDR3 protein. The sample lists hundreds of thousands of distinct CDR3 sequences; 25% were seen once. The sequenced material came from naive CD8+ T cells from blood, with Jurkat cell RNA spiked in. Subset given: FACS-sorted CD8+CD4-CCR7+CD45RA+ naive T cells. The receptors originated from a human donor in good health. Some libraries in this study had Jurkat cell RNA spiked in.

This clonotype has only a few counts. The chain has TRBV25-1 and TRBJ1-1; maybe TRBD1 (5 bases). The V gene's germline CDR1 is MGHDK and CDR2 SYGVNS. The CDR3 has 15 amino acids. V gave up 3 bases and J gave up 1 base, with 12 bases separating them. The CDR3 region has the DNA TGTGCCAGCAGTGAGTCCAGGGAGGGGAACACTGAAGCTTTCTTT. Its translation is CASSESREGNTEAFF.

This clonotype has at least ten counts. J is TRBJ2-3 and V is TRBV20-1; a weak D match, TRBD1 (5 bases). The CDR3 covers 15 residues. Germline CDR1 is DFQATT and CDR2 is SNEGSKA (reference sequence). V shed 6 bases and J shed 1 base, with 17 bases lying between them. CDR3 region: CSAENGEGGTDTQYF. CDR3 nucleotides: TGCAGTGCCGAGAACGGTGAAGGGGGCACAGATACGCAGTATTTT.

This clonotype was detected ten times or more. The chain has TRBV13 and TRBJ1-4, with 7 bases aligning to TRBD1. The germline gives CDR1 PRHDT, CDR2 FYEKMQ (reference sequence). The CDR3 spans 16 residues. After removal of 5 bases from V and 0 bases from J, the junction contained 6 bases not matched to a gene. CDR3 protein: CASSHRDSATNEKLFF. The CDR3 DNA sequence: TGTGCCAGCAGCCATCGGGACAGTGCAACTAATGAAAAACTGTTTTTT.

The rearrangement uses TRBV27 and TRBJ1-6; no definite D call. This CDR3 region has 13 residues. Germline values: CDR1 MNHEY, CDR2 SMNVEV (reference sequence). With 5 bases removed from V and 7 bases from J, the gap between germline ends came to 9 bases. In DNA, the CDR3 is TGTGCCAGCAGTCTAGGGATGAATTCACCCCTCCACTTT. This gives the protein CASSLGMNSPLHF.